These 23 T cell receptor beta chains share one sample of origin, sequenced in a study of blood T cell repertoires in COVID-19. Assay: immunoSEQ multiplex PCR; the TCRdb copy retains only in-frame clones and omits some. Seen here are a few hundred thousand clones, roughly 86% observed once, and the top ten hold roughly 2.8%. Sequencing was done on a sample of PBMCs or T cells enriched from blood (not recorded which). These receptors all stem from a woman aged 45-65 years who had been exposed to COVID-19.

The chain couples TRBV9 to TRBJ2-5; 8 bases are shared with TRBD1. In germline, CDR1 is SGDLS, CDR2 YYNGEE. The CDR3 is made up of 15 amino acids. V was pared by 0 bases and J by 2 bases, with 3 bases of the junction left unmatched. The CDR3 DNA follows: TGTGCCAGCAGCGTAGCAGGGGGCCGTCAAGAGACCCAGTACTTC. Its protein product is CASSVAGGRQETQYF.

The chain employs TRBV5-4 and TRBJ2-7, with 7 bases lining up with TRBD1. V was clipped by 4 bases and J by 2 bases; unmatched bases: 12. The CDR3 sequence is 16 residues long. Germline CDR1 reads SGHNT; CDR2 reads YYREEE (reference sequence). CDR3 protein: CASSPDRAAVTYEQYF. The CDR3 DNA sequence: TGTGCCAGCAGCCCCGACAGGGCCGCAGTCACCTACGAGCAGTACTTC.

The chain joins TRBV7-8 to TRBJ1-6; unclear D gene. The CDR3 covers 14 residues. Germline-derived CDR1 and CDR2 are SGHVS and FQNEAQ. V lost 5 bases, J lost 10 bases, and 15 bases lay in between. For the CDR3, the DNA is TGTGCCAGCAGCCCGAAACGTGCGGAATCACCCCTCCACTTT. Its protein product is CASSPKRAESPLHF.

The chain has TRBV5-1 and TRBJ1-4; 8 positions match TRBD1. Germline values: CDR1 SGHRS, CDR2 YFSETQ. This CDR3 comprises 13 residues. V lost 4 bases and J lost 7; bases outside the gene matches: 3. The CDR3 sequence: CASSRGTGEKLFF. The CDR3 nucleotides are TGCGCCAGCAGCCGGGGGACAGGTGAAAAACTGTTTTTT.

The CDR3 loop is CASSYHPGTGATEAFF. CDR3 DNA: TGTGCCAGCAGTTACCATCCCGGGACAGGGGCCACTGAAGCTTTCTTT. The V and J genes are TRBV6-5 and TRBJ1-1; 10 nucleotides align to TRBD1. CDR1 and CDR2 (germline): MNHEY, SVGAGI. The J segment lost 4 bases and the V segment lost 2 bases, leaving 7 bases of the junction unmatched. This CDR3 has 16 amino acids.

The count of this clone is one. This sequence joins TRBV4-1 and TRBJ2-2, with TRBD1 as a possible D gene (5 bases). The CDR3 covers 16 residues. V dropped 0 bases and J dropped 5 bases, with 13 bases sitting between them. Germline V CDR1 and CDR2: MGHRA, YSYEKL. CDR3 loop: CASSQESQGRTGELFF. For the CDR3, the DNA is TGCGCCAGCAGCCAAGAGTCCCAGGGTAGGACCGGGGAGCTGTTTTTT.

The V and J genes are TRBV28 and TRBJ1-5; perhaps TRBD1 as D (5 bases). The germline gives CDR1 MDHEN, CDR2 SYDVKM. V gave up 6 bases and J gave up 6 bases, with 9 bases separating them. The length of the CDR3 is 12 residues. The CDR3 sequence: CASRLGGQPQHF. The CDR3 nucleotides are TGTGCCAGCAGGCTGGGGGGTCAGCCCCAGCATTTT.

This CDR3 is CASSPTRDSTNEKLFF. DNA of the CDR3: TGTGCCAGCTCACCAACCAGGGACTCAACTAATGAAAAACTGTTTTTT. This chain connects TRBV18 to TRBJ1-4; tentative D call: TRBD1 (5 bases). The CDR3 spans 16 residues. Germline V gene lookup returns CDR1 KGHSH and CDR2 LQKENI. V was trimmed by 2 bases and J by 0 bases, leaving 10 bases between them. The complete variable domain, with remaining parts taken from reference TRBV18 and TRBJ1-4, reads NAGVMQNPRHLVRRRGQEARLRCSPMKGHSHVYWYRQLPEEGLKFMVYLQKENIIDESGMPKERFSAEFPKEGPSILRIQQVVRGDSAAYFCASSPTRDSTNEKLFFGSGTQLSVL.

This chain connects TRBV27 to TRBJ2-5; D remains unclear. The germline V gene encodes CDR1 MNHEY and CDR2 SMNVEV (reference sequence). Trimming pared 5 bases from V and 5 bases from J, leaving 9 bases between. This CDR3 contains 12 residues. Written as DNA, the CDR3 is TGTGCCAGCAGTCCCCATCGGGAGACCCAGTACTTC. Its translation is CASSPHRETQYF.

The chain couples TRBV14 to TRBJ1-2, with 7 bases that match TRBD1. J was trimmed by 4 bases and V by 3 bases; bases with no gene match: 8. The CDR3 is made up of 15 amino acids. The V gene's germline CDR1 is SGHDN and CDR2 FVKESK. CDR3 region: CASSQQGTAIYGYTF. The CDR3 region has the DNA TGTGCCAGCAGCCAGCAAGGGACAGCTATCTATGGCTACACCTTC.

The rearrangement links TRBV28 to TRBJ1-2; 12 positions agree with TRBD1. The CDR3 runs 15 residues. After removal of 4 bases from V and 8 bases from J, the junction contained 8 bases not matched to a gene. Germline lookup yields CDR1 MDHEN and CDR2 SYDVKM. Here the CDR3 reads CASSYSGQGALGYTF. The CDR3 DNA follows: TGTGCCAGCAGTTACTCGGGACAGGGGGCCTTGGGCTACACCTTC.

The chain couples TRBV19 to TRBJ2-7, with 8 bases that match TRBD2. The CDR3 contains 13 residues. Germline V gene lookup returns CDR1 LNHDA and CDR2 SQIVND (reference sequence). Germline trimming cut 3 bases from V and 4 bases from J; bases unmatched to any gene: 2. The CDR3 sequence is CASSISGAYEQYF. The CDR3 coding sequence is TGTGCCAGTAGTATTAGCGGGGCGTACGAGCAGTACTTC. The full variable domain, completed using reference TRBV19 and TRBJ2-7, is DGGITQSPKYLFRKEGQNVTLSCEQNLNHDAMYWYRQDPGQGLRLIYYSQIVNDFQKGDIAEGYSVSREKKESFPLTVTSAQKNPTAFYLCASSISGAYEQYFGPGTRLTVT.

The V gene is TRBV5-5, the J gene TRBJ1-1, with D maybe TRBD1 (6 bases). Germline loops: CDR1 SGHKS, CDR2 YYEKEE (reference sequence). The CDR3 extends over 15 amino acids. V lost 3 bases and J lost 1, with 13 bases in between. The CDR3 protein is CASSWGHSANTEAFF. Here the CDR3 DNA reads TGTGCCAGCAGCTGGGGACATTCTGCGAACACTGAAGCTTTCTTT.

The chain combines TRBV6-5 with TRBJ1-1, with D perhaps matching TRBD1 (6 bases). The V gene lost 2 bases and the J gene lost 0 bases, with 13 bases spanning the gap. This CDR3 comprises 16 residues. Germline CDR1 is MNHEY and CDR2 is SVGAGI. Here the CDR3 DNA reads TGTGCCAGCAGTTACGCTGGGGGCGAGATGAACACTGAAGCTTTCTTT. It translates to CASSYAGGEMNTEAFF.

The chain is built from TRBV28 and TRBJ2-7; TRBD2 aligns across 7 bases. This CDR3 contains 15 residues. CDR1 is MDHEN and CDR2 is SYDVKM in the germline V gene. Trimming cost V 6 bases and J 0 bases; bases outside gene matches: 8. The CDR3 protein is CASRRAGTFSYEQYF. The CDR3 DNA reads TGTGCCAGCAGGAGAGCGGGGACCTTCTCCTACGAGCAGTACTTC.

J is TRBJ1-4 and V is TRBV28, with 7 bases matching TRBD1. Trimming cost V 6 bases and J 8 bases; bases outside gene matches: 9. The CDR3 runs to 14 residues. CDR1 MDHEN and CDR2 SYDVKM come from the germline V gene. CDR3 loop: CASRATGDGEKLFF. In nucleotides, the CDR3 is TGTGCCAGCAGGGCAACAGGGGACGGGGAAAAACTGTTTTTT.

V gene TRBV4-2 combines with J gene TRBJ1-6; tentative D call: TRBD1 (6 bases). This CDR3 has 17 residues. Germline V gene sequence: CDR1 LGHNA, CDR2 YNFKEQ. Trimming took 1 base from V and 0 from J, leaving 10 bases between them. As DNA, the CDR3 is TGTGCCAGCAGCCAAGGACAGGATAGCTCCTATAATTCACCCCTCCACTTT. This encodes CASSQGQDSSYNSPLHF.

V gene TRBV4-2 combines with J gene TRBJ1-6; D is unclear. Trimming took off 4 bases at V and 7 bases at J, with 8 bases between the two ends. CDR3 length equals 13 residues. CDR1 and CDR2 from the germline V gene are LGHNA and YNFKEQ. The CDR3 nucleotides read TGTGCCAGCAGCCGGGAGAGAAATTCACCCCTCCACTTT. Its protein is CASSRERNSPLHF.

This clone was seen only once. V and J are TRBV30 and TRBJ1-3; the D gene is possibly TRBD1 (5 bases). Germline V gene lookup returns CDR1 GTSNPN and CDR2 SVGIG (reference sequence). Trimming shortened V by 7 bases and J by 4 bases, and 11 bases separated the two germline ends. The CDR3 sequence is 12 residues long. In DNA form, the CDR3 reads TGTGCCTCACGGGGGATGGGAAACACCATATATTTT. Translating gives CASRGMGNTIYF.

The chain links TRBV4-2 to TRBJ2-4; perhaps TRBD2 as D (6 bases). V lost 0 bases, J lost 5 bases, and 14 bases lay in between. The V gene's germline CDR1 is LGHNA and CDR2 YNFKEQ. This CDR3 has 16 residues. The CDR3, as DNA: TGTGCCAGCAGCCAAGACCCCCCGGGACTGGAAAACATTCAGTACTTC. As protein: CASSQDPPGLENIQYF.

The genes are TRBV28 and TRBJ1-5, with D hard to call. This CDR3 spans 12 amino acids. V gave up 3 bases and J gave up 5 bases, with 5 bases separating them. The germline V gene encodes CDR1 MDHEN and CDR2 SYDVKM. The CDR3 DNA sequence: TGTGCCAGCAGTTTGAGGGATCAGCCCCAGCATTTT. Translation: CASSLRDQPQHF.

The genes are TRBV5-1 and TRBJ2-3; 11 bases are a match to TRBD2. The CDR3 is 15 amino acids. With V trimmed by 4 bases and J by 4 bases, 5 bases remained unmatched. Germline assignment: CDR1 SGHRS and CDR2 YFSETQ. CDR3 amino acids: CASSVSGGASDTQYF. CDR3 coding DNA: TGCGCCAGCAGCGTTAGCGGGGGGGCTTCAGATACGCAGTATTTT.

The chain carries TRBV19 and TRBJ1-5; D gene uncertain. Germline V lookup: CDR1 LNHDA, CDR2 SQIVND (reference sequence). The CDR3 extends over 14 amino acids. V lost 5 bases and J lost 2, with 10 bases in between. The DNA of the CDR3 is TGTGCCAGTAGTCCCGAAGCCGGCAATCAGCCCCAGCATTTT. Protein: CASSPEAGNQPQHF.